Listed below are T cell receptor beta chains from one sample, sequenced in a study of T cell responses to AZD1222 COVID-19 vaccine. Generated by immunoSEQ multiplex PCR, the TCRdb table keeps only in-frame clones and is missing some. In the table there are 110,000 or so clones, just over 85% of which are singletons. Sequenced here: peripheral blood, sampled 28 days after the second AZD1222 dose. These receptor sequences come from an adult who received the AZD1222 COVID-19 vaccine. Each CDR3 is given with its conserved first and last residue. D genes are given only for firm matches. Expanded clones are given a class, and other clones once, few, many or no size at all.

V gene	D gene	J gene	clone size	CDR3 DNA	CDR3 protein
TRBV28	TRBD1	TRBJ1-2	-	TGTGCCAGCAGTTCCCCGACAGGGCATCATGGCTACACCTTC	CASSSPTGHHGYTF
TRBV9	-	TRBJ2-7	once	TGTGCCAGCAGCGTAGCCGTGGGGTACGAGCAGTACTTC	CASSVAVGYEQYF
TRBV2	TRBD1	TRBJ1-1	once	TGTGCCAGCAGGAGGGACAGAACTGAAGCTTTCTTT	CASRRDRTEAFF
TRBV11-2	-	TRBJ2-1	once	TGTGCCAGCAGGTCAAGGGGAGCTGAGCAGTTCTTC	CASRSRGAEQFF
TRBV3-1/TRBV3-2	-	TRBJ1-2	-	TGTGCCAGCGGGCTAGGGAAACAGGGTCACTATGGCTACACCTTC	CASGLGKQGHYGYTF
TRBV9	TRBD2	TRBJ2-1	once	TGTGCCAGCAGCTCAATGGGGGAGGGCCCTGATGAGCAGTTCTTC	CASSSMGEGPDEQFF
TRBV4-3	-	TRBJ2-7	-	TGCGCCAGCAGCCAAGTACAGGGAAGCGAGCAGTACTTC	CASSQVQGSEQYF
TRBV29-1	-	TRBJ1-1	-	TGCAGCGCGACAGTGAACACTGAAGCTTTCTTT	CSATVNTEAFF
TRBV9	-	TRBJ2-3	-	TGTGCCAGCAGCCCCTTTGCAGGAATCACAGATACGCAGTATTTT	CASSPFAGITDTQYF
TRBV12-3/TRBV12-4	TRBD1	TRBJ1-6	-	TGTGCCAGCAGTTTGGACAGGGGTTCACCCCTCCACTTT	CASSLDRGSPLHF
TRBV7-2	TRBD1	TRBJ2-7	few	TGTGCCAGCAGCTTAGACAGGGGCGGTTACGAGCAGTACTTC	CASSLDRGGYEQYF
TRBV14	-	TRBJ1-2	-	TGTGCCAGCAGCCACCGGGACAACTTTAACTATGGCTACACCTTC	CASSHRDNFNYGYTF
TRBV18	TRBD2	TRBJ2-1	-	TGTGCCAGCTCACCACCGAACTCCGGGGGAGGGGCCTACAATGAGCAGTTCTTC	CASSPPNSGGGAYNEQFF
TRBV7-9	-	TRBJ2-2	-	TGTGCCAGCAGCCAATGGGGGGCCGACACCGGGGAGCTGTTTTTT	CASSQWGADTGELFF
TRBV29-1	TRBD1	TRBJ2-2	-	TGCAGCGTTGTCGGACAGGGTGACACCGGGGAGCTGTTTTTT	CSVVGQGDTGELFF
TRBV2	-	TRBJ1-3	-	TGTGCCAGCAGTGAAACGGGACTCTCTGGAAACACCATATATTTT	CASSETGLSGNTIYF
TRBV27	TRBD1	TRBJ2-7	-	TGTGCCAGCAGTTTATCTGGGACAGGGGTAGCCTACGAGCAGTACTTC	CASSLSGTGVAYEQYF
TRBV5-8	-	TRBJ2-3	-	TGTGCCAGCAGCTTGGGGACACTCTCCACAGATACGCAGTATTTT	CASSLGTLSTDTQYF
TRBV19	-	TRBJ2-2	-	TGTGCCAGTAGTATGGGGAACGGGGAGCTGTTTTTT	CASSMGNGELFF
TRBV7-9	-	TRBJ1-1	-	TGTGCCAGCAGCCAGAGGGAGAACACTGAAGCTTTCTTT	CASSQRENTEAFF
TRBV4-1	-	TRBJ2-2	-	TGCGCCAGCAAGAGGGGACTCCTCACCGGGGAGCTGTTTTTT	CASKRGLLTGELFF
TRBV6-5	-	TRBJ2-7	few	TGTGCCAGCAGTTACTCTACCGGAGGCGACTACGAGCAGTACTTC	CASSYSTGGDYEQYF
TRBV24-1	TRBD1	TRBJ2-5	once	TGTGCCACCAGTGAAAAACAGGGGGCGCGGGAGACCCAGTACTTC	CATSEKQGARETQYF
TRBV27	-	TRBJ2-7	few	TGTGCCAGCAGTTCAGGGGATGCCTACGAGCAGTACTTC	CASSSGDAYEQYF
TRBV4-3	-	TRBJ2-7	-	TGCGCCAGCAGCCCACAGGGCCGGGGCTCCTACGAGCAGTACTTC	CASSPQGRGSYEQYF
TRBV28	TRBD1	TRBJ1-4	-	TGTGCCAGCAGTTTAGGGGCAGGGGGGAATGAAAAACTGTTTTTT	CASSLGAGGNEKLFF
TRBV6-5	TRBD2	TRBJ2-5	-	TGTGCCAGCAGCTCGAGCGGGGGGCGAGAGACCCAGTACTTC	CASSSSGGRETQYF
TRBV3-1/TRBV3-2	TRBD2	TRBJ2-1	-	TGTGCCAGCAGCCAAAGCGGGGGGGGACGTGAGCAGTTCTTC	CASSQSGGGREQFF
TRBV5-8	-	TRBJ1-1	-	TGTGCCAGCAGCTCCGGACCGTTCACTGAAGCTTTCTTT	CASSSGPFTEAFF
TRBV2	-	TRBJ2-7	-	TGTGCCAGCAGTAGGCAAAGGGAAGGGGCCGAGCAGTACTTC	CASSRQREGAEQYF
TRBV3-1/TRBV3-2	-	TRBJ2-7	-	TGTGCCAGCAGCCAAGATCCCGGGCAGGGGGGCTACGAGCAGTACTTC	CASSQDPGQGGYEQYF
TRBV27	-	TRBJ2-1	-	TGTGCCAGCAGTTTATCGGCGGGGAGGTCCTACAATGAGCAGTTCTTC	CASSLSAGRSYNEQFF
TRBV16	-	TRBJ2-7	few	TGTGCCAGCAGCCAATCCTCAGGGGCCTACTCTTCCTTC	CASSQSSGAYSSF
TRBV24-1	-	TRBJ2-2	-	TGTGCCACCAGAGGACAGCAGAACACCGGGGAGCTGTTTTTT	CATRGQQNTGELFF
TRBV7-7	-	TRBJ2-2	-	TGTGCCAGCAGCCAAGGTTCGGGGGCCGGGGAGCTGTTTTTT	CASSQGSGAGELFF
TRBV4-1	TRBD1	TRBJ1-2	-	TGCGCCAGCAGCCAGACAGGGAACTATGGCTACACCTTC	CASSQTGNYGYTF
TRBV27	-	TRBJ2-1	-	TGTGCCAGCAGTTTACGTGAAGATGGTGAGCAGTTCTTC	CASSLREDGEQFF